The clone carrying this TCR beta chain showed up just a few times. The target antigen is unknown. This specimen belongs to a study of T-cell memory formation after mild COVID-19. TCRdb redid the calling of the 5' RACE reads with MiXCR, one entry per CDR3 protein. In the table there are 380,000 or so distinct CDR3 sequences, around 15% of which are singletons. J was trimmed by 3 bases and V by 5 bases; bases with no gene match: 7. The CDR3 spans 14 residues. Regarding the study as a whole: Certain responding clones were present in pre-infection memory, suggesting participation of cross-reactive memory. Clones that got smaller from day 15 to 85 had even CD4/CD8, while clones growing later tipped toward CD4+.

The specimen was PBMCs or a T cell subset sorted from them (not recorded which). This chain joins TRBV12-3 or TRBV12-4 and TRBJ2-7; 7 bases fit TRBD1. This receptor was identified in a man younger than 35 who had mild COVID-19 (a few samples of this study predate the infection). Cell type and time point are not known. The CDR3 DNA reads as TGTGCCAGCAGTACTTCAGGGGGATTCTACGAGCAGTACTTC. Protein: CASSTSGGFYEQYF.